This is a list of T cell receptor beta chains from one sample in a study of cytomegalovirus exposure and HLA in healthy donors. Libraries were prepared by immunoSEQ multiplex PCR; TCRdb keeps only in-frame clonotypes and omits some of them. The sample lists more than 85,000 clones, approximately 57% occurring once. Sample: PBMCs. The receptors come from a woman under 40 in good health and CMV-seronegative. The CDR3 runs from the conserved cysteine through the conserved F or W. Each record gives: D gene, V gene, clone size, J gene, CDR3 protein, CDR3 DNA. D genes are given only for firm matches. Rows may omit the clone size; those that give it use once, few, many or a size class.

NA	TRBV6-5	NA	TRBJ1-2	CASSRGYGYTF	TGTGCCAGCAGCCGGGGCTATGGCTACACCTTC
TRBD2	TRBV11-3	NA	TRBJ2-1	CASSSKREGSNEQFF	TGTGCCAGCAGCTCTAAGCGGGAGGGTAGCAATGAGCAGTTCTTC
TRBD1	TRBV10-3	NA	TRBJ2-4	CAISATGGTGAKNIQYF	TGTGCCATCAGTGCCACAGGGGGCACGGGAGCCAAAAACATTCAGTACTTC
TRBD1	TRBV11-2	NA	TRBJ1-2	CASSLGTGTGDGYTF	TGTGCCAGCAGCTTAGGAACCGGGACAGGGGATGGCTACACCTTC
NA	TRBV10-1	NA	TRBJ1-1	CASSESPGVNTEAFF	TGCGCCAGCAGTGAGTCCCCGGGGGTGAACACTGAAGCTTTCTTT
TRBD1	TRBV29-1	NA	TRBJ2-1	CSVEGDSSSPPYNEQFF	TGCAGCGTTGAGGGGGACAGTTCCTCGCCGCCCTACAATGAGCAGTTCTTC
TRBD1	TRBV7-9	NA	TRBJ2-2	CASSEGQGPPGELFF	TGTGCCAGCAGCGAGGGACAGGGTCCCCCCGGGGAGCTGTTTTTT
NA	TRBV5-1	NA	TRBJ1-6	CASSSTSSYNSPLHF	TGCGCCAGCAGCTCTACGAGCTCCTATAATTCACCCCTCCACTTT
NA	TRBV7-2	few	TRBJ2-3	CASSSDSSQDTQYF	TGTGCCAGCAGCTCCGACAGCAGCCAAGATACGCAGTATTTT
NA	TRBV5-1	NA	TRBJ2-3	CASSLVPADTQYF	TGCGCCAGCAGCTTGGTACCAGCAGATACGCAGTATTTT
TRBD1	TRBV5-1	NA	TRBJ2-2	CASRSGGQGASGELFF	TGCGCCAGCAGATCAGGAGGACAGGGGGCGTCCGGGGAGCTGTTTTTT
TRBD1	TRBV2	NA	TRBJ2-7	CASSATTGIYEQYF	TGTGCCAGCAGTGCGACGACAGGGATCTACGAGCAGTACTTC
NA	TRBV19	few	TRBJ2-6	CASSAPYRVNGANVLTF	TGTGCCAGTAGTGCCCCCTACAGGGTGAACGGGGCCAACGTCCTGACTTTC
NA	TRBV25-1	NA	TRBJ2-1	CASSDRRSYNEQFF	TGTGCCAGCAGTGACAGGCGTTCCTACAATGAGCAGTTCTTC
NA	TRBV6-5	NA	TRBJ1-1	CASSLGWGRTEAFF	TGTGCCAGCAGCCTGGGCTGGGGGCGGACTGAAGCTTTCTTT
NA	TRBV27	NA	TRBJ2-5	CASSLIRGSRYQETQYF	TGTGCCAGCAGTTTAATAAGGGGCTCGCGTTACCAAGAGACCCAGTACTTC
TRBD2	TRBV7-8	NA	TRBJ2-3	CASSLAPSGRTDTQYF	TGTGCCAGCAGCTTAGCCCCTAGCGGGAGAACAGATACGCAGTATTTT
TRBD1	TRBV7-9	NA	TRBJ1-1	CSSSFGQEQAFF	TGTTCCAGCAGCTTCGGACAGGAGCAAGCTTTCTTT
NA	TRBV12-2	NA	TRBJ1-1	CASRLPWGGYTEAFF	TGTGCAAGTCGCTTACCATGGGGGGGATACACTGAAGCTTTCTTT
NA	TRBV15	NA	TRBJ2-1	CATSTPALLTEQFF	TGTGCCACCAGCACCCCCGCCCTACTAACCGAGCAGTTCTTC
TRBD1	TRBV5-1	NA	TRBJ1-1	CASSGPRDRVETEAFF	TGCGCCAGCAGCGGACCCCGGGACAGGGTCGAGACTGAAGCTTTCTTT
TRBD1	TRBV28	NA	TRBJ1-4	CASRGTGGVNEKLFF	TGTGCCAGCAGGGGAACAGGGGGTGTTAATGAAAAACTGTTTTTT
NA	TRBV2	NA	TRBJ2-7	CASTMETPLGSEQYF	TGTGCCAGCACCATGGAAACCCCCCTCGGGTCCGAGCAGTACTTC
NA	TRBV5-4	NA	TRBJ2-7	CASSPDSTDEQYF	TGTGCCAGCAGCCCGGACAGTACCGACGAGCAGTACTTC
NA	TRBV11-3	NA	TRBJ2-4	CASSFGEESIQYF	TGTGCCAGCAGCTTCGGTGAGGAGAGCATTCAGTACTTC
NA	TRBV5-1	NA	TRBJ2-3	CASSLVGGAPDTQYF	TGCGCCAGCAGCTTGGTTGGGGGGGCCCCAGATACGCAGTATTTT
TRBD1	TRBV11-3	NA	TRBJ2-7	CASSFGTGPYEQYF	TGTGCCAGCAGCTTTGGGACAGGTCCCTACGAGCAGTACTTC
NA	TRBV7-9	NA	TRBJ1-3	CASSLGGSSGNTIYF	TGTGCCAGCAGCTTAGGAGGGAGCTCTGGAAACACCATATATTTT
NA	TRBV11-2	NA	TRBJ2-7	CASSRAGPYEQYF	TGTGCCAGCAGCAGGGCGGGCCCCTACGAGCAGTACTTC
NA	TRBV10-2	once	TRBJ1-1	CASSSGETPEAFF	TGCGCCAGCTCTTCAGGGGAAACCCCTGAAGCTTTCTTT
NA	TRBV5-4	NA	TRBJ2-5	CASSAGQGRETQYF	TGTGCCAGCAGCGCGGGCCAGGGGCGGGAGACCCAGTACTTC
TRBD1	TRBV10-2	NA	TRBJ1-6	CASVDRAFNSPLHF	TGCGCCAGCGTCGACAGGGCTTTTAATTCACCCCTCCACTTT
NA	TRBV5-1	few	TRBJ2-1	CASSLLGGYNEQFF	TGCGCCAGCAGCTTGTTGGGGGGCTACAATGAGCAGTTCTTC
TRBD1	TRBV5-1	once	TRBJ2-7	CASSPRTGAYEQYF	TGCGCCAGCAGCCCCCGGACAGGGGCCTACGAGCAGTACTTC
NA	TRBV9	few	TRBJ2-3	CASSFAVGGDTQYF	TGTGCCAGCAGCTTTGCTGTGGGGGGAGATACGCAGTATTTT
TRBD1	TRBV7-9	NA	TRBJ1-2	CASSLGGQGAHDGYTF	TGTGCCAGCAGCTTAGGGGGACAGGGGGCACACGATGGCTACACCTTC
NA	TRBV6-5	few	TRBJ2-1	CASSYGTPGYEQFF	TGTGCCAGCAGTTACGGAACTCCAGGGTATGAGCAGTTCTTC
TRBD2	TRBV9	NA	TRBJ2-1	CASSVAGGVYYNEQFF	TGTGCCAGCAGCGTAGCTGGGGGGGTTTACTACAATGAGCAGTTCTTC
TRBD2	TRBV7-9	NA	TRBJ2-1	CASTIGSGGSRNEQFF	TGTGCCAGCACCATAGGTAGCGGGGGAAGTCGCAATGAGCAGTTCTTC
NA	TRBV30	few	TRBJ2-2	CAWNPVFSTGELFF	TGTGCCTGGAACCCCGTATTCAGCACCGGGGAGCTGTTTTTT
TRBD1	TRBV6-5	once	TRBJ1-1	CASSYAGTGMNTEAFF	TGTGCCAGCAGTTACGCAGGGACAGGGATGAACACTGAAGCTTTCTTT
NA	TRBV7-2	few	TRBJ2-5	CASSPPLRETQYF	TGTGCCAGCAGCCCACCGTTGAGGGAGACCCAGTACTTC
TRBD1	TRBV9	NA	TRBJ1-2	CASSVWDRTTMATRIEQDDYGYTF	TGTGCCAGCAGCGTCTGGGACAGGACGACTATGGCTACACGGATCGAACAGGACGACTATGGCTACACCTTC
NA	TRBV2	NA	TRBJ2-7	CASTDYRNSYEQYF	TGTGCCAGCACCGACTATAGGAATTCATACGAGCAGTACTTC
TRBD1	TRBV6-1	few	TRBJ2-7	CASIGTGLNEQYF	TGTGCCAGCATCGGGACAGGGCTGAACGAGCAGTACTTC
TRBD1	TRBV4-2	medium-sized	TRBJ1-6	CASSQDRYNSPLHF	TGTGCCAGCAGCCAGGACAGGTATAATTCACCCCTCCACTTT
TRBD1	TRBV12-5	NA	TRBJ2-1	CASGSPSTGQGSNEQFF	TGTGCTAGTGGTTCCCCTTCAACGGGACAGGGGTCCAATGAGCAGTTCTTC
NA	TRBV5-4	few	TRBJ1-1	CASSLQGTPNTEAFF	TGTGCCAGCAGCTTGCAAGGGACACCTAACACTGAAGCTTTCTTT
TRBD1	TRBV5-6	few	TRBJ1-2	CASSWGQGGGYTF	TGTGCCAGCAGCTGGGGACAGGGGGGAGGCTACACCTTC
TRBD2	TRBV28	NA	TRBJ2-5	CASREFGGGKETQYF	TGTGCCAGCAGGGAGTTTGGGGGGGGAAAAGAGACCCAGTACTTC
NA	TRBV7-2	NA	TRBJ2-7	CASSLPSSWEQYF	TGTGCCAGCAGCTTACCTAGCAGTTGGGAGCAGTACTTC
NA	TRBV29-1	once	TRBJ2-7	CSVSVNYEQYF	TGCAGCGTTTCGGTGAACTACGAGCAGTACTTC
NA	TRBV7-6	NA	TRBJ2-2	CASSPTVSGELFF	TGTGCCAGCAGCCCGACAGTATCCGGGGAGCTGTTTTTT
TRBD1	TRBV6-6	NA	TRBJ1-2	CASSPSTGVTSGYTF	TGTGCCAGCAGCCCCTCAACAGGGGTTACGAGTGGCTACACCTTC
TRBD1	TRBV28	NA	TRBJ2-7	CASLGQGGYEQYF	TGTGCCAGCCTCGGACAGGGTGGGTACGAGCAGTACTTC
NA	TRBV27	NA	TRBJ1-6	CASSLTQGKSPLHF	TGTGCCAGCAGTTTAACACAGGGAAAATCACCCCTCCACTTT
NA	TRBV15	NA	TRBJ2-5	CATSREGAVETQYF	TGTGCCACCAGCAGAGAGGGGGCCGTAGAGACCCAGTACTTC
NA	TRBV6-5	NA	TRBJ1-2	CASSYSRILRLDGYTF	TGTGCCAGCAGTTACTCTAGGATCCTCCGGCTAGATGGCTACACCTTC
TRBD1	TRBV7-9	NA	TRBJ2-2	CASSKGAYAGELFF	TGTGCCAGCAGCAAGGGGGCGTATGCCGGGGAGCTGTTTTTT